This record covers a single TCR beta chain. This sample was taken from a study of T cell responses to AZD1222 COVID-19 vaccine. The CDR3 loop spans 13 amino acids. Trimming stripped 1 base from V and 5 bases from J, with 8 bases between. Looked up from germline, CDR1 is MGHRA and CDR2 is YSYEKL. The repertoire was sequenced with immunoSEQ multiplex PCR; TCRdb's copy has only in-frame clones and lacks some. The data contain more than 95,000 clones, roughly 93% of them singletons. This sample comprised peripheral blood, obtained on day 0 of AZD1222 vaccination. The TCR sequence derives from an adult in good health. This chain connects TRBV4-1 to TRBJ1-1; the D is unclear. In DNA, the CDR3 is TGCGCCAGCAGCCAAGTGCCGGGGACTGAAGCTTTCTTT. This sequence encodes CASSQVPGTEAFF.